These 21 T cell receptor beta chains were all obtained from the same sample, sequenced in a study of OX40 agonist ivuxolimab in advanced cancers. Produced via immunoSEQ multiplex PCR; TCRdb's table is partial and in-frame only. The repertoire has around 85,000 clones, roughly 89% of them found once; the top ten carry around 1.5%. This sample comprised CD4+ or CD8+ T cells sorted from blood, obtained in a trial of the OX40 agonist ivuxolimab. The receptors shown here come from an adult with an advanced solid tumor such as melanoma, head and neck, liver or kidney cancer.

The chain links TRBV4-2 to TRBJ2-4; maybe TRBD2 (7 bases). In germline, CDR1 is LGHNA, CDR2 YNFKEQ. The ends were cut back, 4 bases at V and 0 bases at J, with 16 bases in the middle. This CDR3 is built from 17 residues. CDR3 region: CASSPGGGGLAKNIQYF. CDR3 in DNA: TGTGCCAGCAGCCCGGGGGGCGGGGGACTAGCCAAAAACATTCAGTACTTC.

This clone showed up just a few times. The rearrangement joins TRBV19 to TRBJ1-5; D is unclear. The CDR3 extends over 16 amino acids. V was trimmed by 3 bases and J by 4 bases, leaving 16 bases between them. Germline V gives CDR1 LNHDA, CDR2 SQIVND (reference sequence). This CDR3 is CASSIFGRAPNQPQHF. The CDR3 DNA reads as TGTGCCAGTAGTATCTTTGGACGGGCGCCAAATCAGCCCCAGCATTTT.

In this sample, this clone turned up a few times. The chain links TRBV9 to TRBJ2-1, with 10 bases matching TRBD2. Germline CDR1 is SGDLS and CDR2 is YYNGEE. The CDR3 is 18 residues long. V shed 0 bases, J shed 2 bases, and the junction held 8 bases outside the gene matches. DNA of the CDR3: TGTGCCAGCAGCGTAGGGGCTAGCGGGAGTGGGACCTACAATGAGCAGTTCTTC. This encodes CASSVGASGSGTYNEQFF.

This chain links TRBV19 with TRBJ1-3; D is unclear. In germline, CDR1 is LNHDA, CDR2 SQIVND (reference sequence). Trimming shortened V by 4 bases and J by 0 bases, and 4 bases separated the two germline ends. CDR3 size: 13 residues. The CDR3 DNA sequence: TGTGCCAGTAGTAGGCTCTCTGGAAACACCATATATTTT. Its protein is CASSRLSGNTIYF. Supplemented by reference TRBV19 and TRBJ1-3, the full variable domain reads DGGITQSPKYLFRKEGQNVTLSCEQNLNHDAMYWYRQDPGQGLRLIYYSQIVNDFQKGDIAEGYSVSREKKESFPLTVTSAQKNPTAFYLCASSRLSGNTIYFGEGSWLTVV.

Only a few counts were recorded for this clone. The chain links TRBV7-9 to TRBJ2-1; 10 bases line up with TRBD2. Germline CDR1 and CDR2: SEHNR and FQNEAQ (reference sequence). CDR3 length: 14 residues. Trimming took 5 bases from V and 5 from J; bases not matched to a gene: 3. This chain's CDR3 is CASSRLAGDNEQFF. CDR3 bases: TGTGCCAGCAGCCGCCTAGCGGGGGACAATGAGCAGTTCTTC.

This clone was seen only once. The genes are TRBV7-6 and TRBJ1-1; TRBD1 is a possible D gene (5 bases). Germline CDR1 and CDR2: SGHVS and FNYEAQ. The CDR3 spans 16 residues. V lost 1 base and J 1 base, leaving 13 bases between the germline ends. CDR3 nucleotide sequence: TGTGCCAGCAGCTTAGGACAGTATCATCCGAACACTGAAGCTTTCTTT. Amino acids: CASSLGQYHPNTEAFF.

The chain employs TRBV4-2 and TRBJ1-4; weak D call: TRBD1 (5 bases). CDR1 and CDR2 from the germline V gene are LGHNA and YNFKEQ. Trimming cost V 0 bases and J 3 bases, with 11 bases left between them. CDR3 length: 16 amino acids. The CDR3 protein is CASSQDGRGPNEKLFF. CDR3 nucleotide sequence: TGTGCCAGCAGCCAAGATGGGAGGGGACCTAATGAAAAACTGTTTTTT.

The gene calls are TRBV10-3 and TRBJ2-1, with a weak D call TRBD2 (6 bases). Trimming removed 8 bases from V and 5 bases from J, with 10 bases in between. Looked up from germline, CDR1 is ENHRY and CDR2 is SYGVKD. CDR3 length: 12 residues. CDR3 in amino acids: CAIASVNNEQFF. CDR3 DNA sequence: TGTGCCATCGCTAGCGTCAACAATGAGCAGTTCTTC.

This sequence joins TRBV5-1 and TRBJ1-1; D possibly corresponds to TRBD1 (6 bases). V dropped 4 bases and J dropped 7 bases, with 17 bases sitting between them. The CDR3 runs to 14 residues. CDR1 SGHRS and CDR2 YFSETQ come from the germline V gene. CDR3 nucleotides: TGCGCCAGCAGCCCTTTGCCGCTGGACAGTGAAGCTTTCTTT. Translation: CASSPLPLDSEAFF.

The rearrangement links TRBV30 to TRBJ1-2; tentative D call: TRBD1 (6 bases). CDR3 length: 13 amino acids. Trimming removed 3 bases from V and 8 bases from J, with 16 bases in between. Germline V gene sequence: CDR1 GTSNPN, CDR2 SVGIG (reference sequence). The CDR3 spells CAWSQQGGVGYTF. CDR3 in DNA: TGTGCCTGGAGCCAACAGGGAGGAGTAGGCTACACCTTC. Supplemented by reference TRBV30 and TRBJ1-2, the full variable domain reads SQTIHQWPATLVQPVGSPLSLECTVEGTSNPNLYWYRQAAGRGLQLLFYSVGIGQISSEVPQNLSASRPQDRQFILSSKKLLLSDSGFYLCAWSQQGGVGYTFGSGTRLTVV.

V usage is TRBV5-5 and J usage is TRBJ2-6; 7 bases match TRBD1. The CDR3 contains 15 residues. After removal of 4 bases from V and 2 bases from J, the junction contained 3 bases not matched to a gene. Germline V gene sequence: CDR1 SGHKS, CDR2 YYEKEE (reference sequence). The CDR3 loop reads CASSQDRAGANVLTF. The CDR3 nucleotides read TGTGCCAGCAGCCAAGACAGGGCTGGGGCCAACGTCCTGACTTTC. The whole variable domain, remainder taken from reference TRBV5-5 and TRBJ2-6, is DAGVTQSPTHLIKTRGQQVTLRCSPISGHKSVSWYQQVLGQGPQFIFQYYEKEERGRGNFPDRFSARQFPNYSSELNVNALLLGDSALYLCASSQDRAGANVLTFGAGSRLTVL.

The chain carries TRBV6-5 and TRBJ2-5; maybe TRBD1 (6 bases). The DNA end is more similar to TRBJ2-7, so the J call may be wrong. Germline V gene data show CDR1 as MNHEY and CDR2 as SVGAGI. The CDR3 has 16 amino acids. The CDR3 loop reads CASSYRLDSPSYEQYF. The CDR3 coding sequence is TGTGCCAGCAGTTACCGTTTGGACAGCCCGTCCTACGAGCAGTACTTC.

Remarks on this clone: In the same sample, other DNA sequences code for this CDR3. The chain recombines TRBV19 with TRBJ1-5; 8 nucleotides match TRBD1. CDR1 and CDR2 from the germline V gene are LNHDA and SQIVND (reference sequence). CDR3 length: 14 residues. J gave up 5 bases and V 1 base, and 1 base lay outside the gene matches. For the CDR3, the DNA is TGTGCCAGTAGTATAGTGACAGGGGATCAGCCCCAGCATTTT. It is translated as CASSIVTGDQPQHF. The variable domain in full, completed from reference TRBV19 and TRBJ1-5, reads DGGITQSPKYLFRKEGQNVTLSCEQNLNHDAMYWYRQDPGQGLRLIYYSQIVNDFQKGDIAEGYSVSREKKESFPLTVTSAQKNPTAFYLCASSIVTGDQPQHFGDGTRLSIL.

The rearrangement joins TRBV15 to TRBJ1-4, with D perhaps matching TRBD1 (5 bases). The CDR3 has 14 amino acids. CDR1 LNHNV and CDR2 YYDKDF come from the germline V gene (reference sequence). Trimming took off 5 bases at V and 8 bases at J, with 15 bases between the two ends. CDR3 bases: TGTGCCACCAGCCCCCGGGACGGTAGGGAAAAACTGTTTTTT. It codes for CATSPRDGREKLFF.

The chain combines TRBV19 with TRBJ1-4; D not resolved. The CDR3 loop spans 14 amino acids. The germline CDR1 and CDR2 sequences are LNHDA and SQIVND (reference sequence). The V end was cut by 3 bases, the J end by 0 bases, with 5 bases between. CDR3 residues: CASSISATNEKLFF. CDR3 in DNA: TGTGCCAGTAGTATCAGTGCAACTAATGAAAAACTGTTTTTT.

The J gene is TRBJ1-5, the V gene TRBV30; maybe TRBD1 (5 bases). The germline gives CDR1 GTSNPN, CDR2 SVGIG (reference sequence). Trimming took off 2 bases at V and 6 bases at J, with 14 bases between the two ends. The CDR3 spans 14 residues. The CDR3 bases are TGTGCCTGGAGTTCCGGGCAGGGCTCTCAGCCCCAGCATTTT. This sequence encodes CAWSSGQGSQPQHF.

CDR3 loop: CASSLAPTLNTEAFF. CDR3 bases: TGTGCCAGCAGCTTAGCCCCCACCTTGAACACTGAAGCTTTCTTT. This chain uses TRBV7-8 with TRBJ1-1; no clear D gene. Germline loops: CDR1 SGHVS, CDR2 FQNEAQ. V shed 0 bases and J shed 0 bases, with 8 bases lying between them. The CDR3 has 15 residues.

V gene TRBV18 combines with J gene TRBJ2-7; TRBD1 aligns across 8 bases. The CDR3 has 16 amino acids. CDR1 KGHSH and CDR2 LQKENI come from the germline V gene. V was pared by 6 bases and J by 1 base, with 11 bases of the junction left unmatched. CDR3 residues: CASSRSGGSGSYEQYF. CDR3 DNA sequence: TGTGCCAGCTCGCGGTCAGGGGGCTCGGGTTCCTACGAGCAGTACTTC.

V usage is TRBV28 and J usage is TRBJ2-4, with 10 positions matching TRBD2. V trimming: 6 bases; J trimming: 0 bases; junction bases outside the gene matches: 5. The V gene's germline CDR1 is MDHEN and CDR2 SYDVKM. The CDR3 loop spans 16 amino acids. CDR3 bases: TGTGCCAGCAGAACCGGGACTAGCGTAGCCAAAAACATTCAGTACTTC. Its translation: CASRTGTSVAKNIQYF.

The V and J genes are TRBV9 and TRBJ2-3, with TRBD2 identical over 8 bases. V gave up 2 bases and J gave up 2 bases; unmatched junction bases: 13. CDR3 size: 18 residues. Germline V gene data show CDR1 as SGDLS and CDR2 as YYNGEE. The CDR3 here is CASSVALGSGKLTDTQYF. As DNA, the CDR3 is TGTGCCAGCAGCGTTGCCTTGGGTAGCGGGAAACTCACAGATACGCAGTATTTT.

The chain recombines TRBV7-2 with TRBJ2-1; D ambiguous. CDR1 is SGHTA and CDR2 is FQGNSA in the germline V gene. V was pared by 1 base and J by 5 bases, with 6 bases between. The CDR3 sequence is 13 residues long. In DNA form, the CDR3 reads TGTGCCAGCAGCTTAGTCCTGGACAATGAGCAGTTCTTC. Its protein product is CASSLVLDNEQFF.